This entry lists 20 T cell receptor beta chains sequenced from one sample in a study of blood T cell repertoires in COVID-19 (dated by TCRdb to the early 2020s). The protocol used for the library was the immunoSEQ multiplex PCR assay. In TCRdb, the immuneACCESS table is reduced to in-frame sequences with V and J assigned. These tables do not hold every clone; where another copy was compared, an unresolved V gene accounts for under half, and the others remain unexplained. This sample comprises roughly 250,000 clones, 82% of them detected only once. Clones ranked in the top ten supply 4.9% of the sample. Sequencing was done on a sample of peripheral blood. The receptor source for this set is a woman of 80 years or more with active or convalescent COVID-19.

The chain links TRBV7-9 to TRBJ1-1; D perhaps matches TRBD1 (5 bases). Germline loops: CDR1 SEHNR, CDR2 FQNEAQ (reference sequence). Between the trimmed V and J ends, which lost 3 bases and 1 base, there was a span of 6 bases. The CDR3 spans 13 residues. The CDR3 is CASSFTGNTEAFF. The CDR3, as DNA: TGTGCCAGCAGCTTTACAGGGAACACTGAAGCTTTCTTT.

This clone appeared a single time. Here the CDR3 reads CASTPGETVFMTEQFF. Written as DNA, the CDR3 is TGTGCCAGTACCCCAGGGGAGACTGTCTTTATGACTGAGCAGTTCTTC. The chain recombines TRBV19 with TRBJ2-1; D might be TRBD1 (6 bases). The CDR3 contains 16 residues. Trimming took off 7 bases at V and 9 bases at J, with 25 bases between the two ends. Germline-derived CDR1 and CDR2 are LNHDA and SQIVND (reference sequence).

This sequence joins TRBV6-2 or TRBV6-3 and TRBJ2-3, with TRBD2 matching over 9 bases. There are 16 residues in the CDR3. J lost 0 bases, V lost 2 bases, and 3 bases had no gene match. Germline V gene data show CDR1 as MNHEY and CDR2 as SVGEGT. CDR3 bases: TGTGCCAGCAGTTACGGTCTAGCGGGAAGCACAGATACGCAGTATTTT. Amino acids: CASSYGLAGSTDTQYF.

This chain links TRBV6-5 with TRBJ1-5; possible D gene TRBD1, 5 bases. The CDR3 spans 16 residues. Germline CDR1 MNHEY, CDR2 SVGAGI. Trimming cost V 0 bases and J 2 bases, with 11 bases left between them. As DNA, the CDR3 is TGTGCCAGCAGTTACTCGGGGGGATCGGGCAATCAGCCCCAGCATTTT. Protein sequence: CASSYSGGSGNQPQHF.

Here the CDR3 DNA reads TGTGCCAGCAGCCCCCACACCCCGGGGGGGGGCTACTTTGGCTACACCTTC. Its protein is CASSPHTPGGGYFGYTF. The chain recombines TRBV5-5 with TRBJ1-2, with a tentative D call TRBD1 (6 bases). CDR1 and CDR2 from the germline V gene are SGHKS and YYEKEE (reference sequence). The V end was cut by 4 bases, the J end by 7 bases, with 26 bases between. The length of the CDR3 is 17 residues. The full variable domain, with the rest looked up from reference TRBV5-5 and TRBJ1-2, is DAGVTQSPTHLIKTRGQQVTLRCSPISGHKSVSWYQQVLGQGPQFIFQYYEKEERGRGNFPDRFSARQFPNYSSELNVNALLLGDSALYLCASSPHTPGGGYFGYTFGSGTRLTVV.

This chain connects TRBV4-1 to TRBJ2-2, with 10 bases that match TRBD1. CDR3 length: 17 amino acids. With 2 bases clipped from V and 6 bases from J, the junction kept 9 bases outside the gene matches. In germline, CDR1 is MGHRA, CDR2 YSYEKL. CDR3 in amino acids: CASSQNSPGTGAGELFF. The CDR3 nucleotides are TGCGCCAGCAGCCAAAATTCCCCCGGGACAGGGGCCGGGGAGCTGTTTTTT.

The gene calls are TRBV7-8 and TRBJ1-2; D is uncertain. This CDR3 contains 11 residues. In germline, CDR1 is SGHVS, CDR2 FQNEAQ. Trimming cost V 5 bases and J 6 bases, with 7 bases left between them. Here the CDR3 reads CASSRLDGYTF. The CDR3 DNA follows: TGTGCCAGCAGCCGCCTAGATGGCTACACCTTC.

V usage is TRBV24-1 and J usage is TRBJ2-1, with TRBD2 identical over 13 bases. The CDR3 contains 16 residues. Germline assignment: CDR1 KGHDR and CDR2 SFDVKD. J gave up 7 bases and V 5 bases, and 7 bases lay outside the gene matches. In nucleotides, the CDR3 is TGTGCCACCAGTGGGACCCGACTAGCGGGAGGAAATGAGCAGTTCTTC. It translates to CATSGTRLAGGNEQFF.

This clone showed up just once. This sequence joins TRBV5-6 and TRBJ1-4, with 7 bases that match TRBD1. In germline, CDR1 is SGHDT, CDR2 YYEEEE. The CDR3 runs to 15 residues. V was pared by 6 bases and J by 0 bases, with 5 bases of the junction left unmatched. CDR3 amino acids: CASNPTGATNEKLFF. CDR3 nucleotide sequence: TGTGCCAGCAACCCTACAGGGGCAACTAATGAAAAACTGTTTTTT.

This chain connects TRBV7-8 to TRBJ1-3; D remains unclear. V was trimmed by 1 base and J by 2 bases, leaving 9 bases between them. This CDR3 has 15 residues. Germline-derived CDR1 and CDR2 are SGHVS and FQNEAQ. Here the CDR3 DNA reads TGTGCCAGCAGCTTAGTGGCGGGGACTGGAAACACCATATATTTT. It yields the protein CASSLVAGTGNTIYF.

V is TRBV28 and J is TRBJ1-4; D not certain. The V end was cut by 3 bases, the J end by 6 bases, with 8 bases between. This CDR3 contains 13 residues. The germline gives CDR1 MDHEN, CDR2 SYDVKM. As DNA, the CDR3 is TGTGCCAGCAGTTTCAGCAGGCATGAAAAACTGTTTTTT. This codes for CASSFSRHEKLFF.

The V and J genes are TRBV11-2 and TRBJ2-1; TRBD2 is a possible D gene (6 bases). Trimming removed 3 bases from V and 4 bases from J, with 13 bases in between. The CDR3 spans 15 residues. In germline, CDR1 is SGHAT, CDR2 FQNNGV. In DNA form, the CDR3 reads TGTGCCAGCAGCTTGTTCGGGAGAGGATACAATGAGCAGTTCTTC. The encoded protein is CASSLFGRGYNEQFF.

The chain carries TRBV10-2 and TRBJ1-1; D not resolved. Germline CDR1 WSHSY, CDR2 SAAADI. V was trimmed by 4 bases and J by 0 bases, leaving 9 bases between them. The CDR3 is made up of 14 amino acids. The CDR3, as DNA: TGCGCCAGCAGTGTGACTCCGCTGAACACTGAAGCTTTCTTT. Protein product: CASSVTPLNTEAFF.

V gene TRBV7-9 combines with J gene TRBJ1-1, with D hard to call. The V gene lost 4 bases and the J gene lost 1 base, with 7 bases spanning the gap. CDR1 is SEHNR, CDR2 FQNEAQ, per germline (reference sequence). This CDR3 is 13 amino acids long. CDR3 residues: CASSSGGNTEAFF. The CDR3 DNA sequence: TGTGCCAGCAGCTCCGGAGGGAACACTGAAGCTTTCTTT. Variable domain in full (rest from reference TRBV7-9 and TRBJ1-1): DTGVSQNPRHKITKRGQNVTFRCDPISEHNRLYWYRQTLGQGPEFLTYFQNEAQLEKSRLLSDRFSAERPKGSFSTLEIQRTEQGDSAMYLCASSSGGNTEAFFGQGTRLTVV.

This clone was seen a single time. Germline is not matched at one junction end, which may reflect a read error. The V gene is TRBV5-1, the J gene TRBJ1-2; D ambiguous. The CDR3 is made up of 14 amino acids. The V gene's germline CDR1 is SGHRS and CDR2 YFSETQ. CDR3 DNA sequence: TGCACCAGCAGCTTGGTATCCGGGGAAATTGGCTACACCTTC. Its translation: CTSSLVSGEIGYTF.

The chain combines TRBV4-2 with TRBJ2-3; D is possibly TRBD1 (7 bases). V was clipped by 2 bases and J by 2 bases, with 14 bases between them. The germline V gene encodes CDR1 LGHNA and CDR2 YNFKEQ. The CDR3 runs to 16 residues. DNA of the CDR3: TGTGCCAGCAGCCAACGGAGGGACAGTGCCACAGATACGCAGTATTTT. Translated, it gives CASSQRRDSATDTQYF.

V gene TRBV10-2 combines with J gene TRBJ2-3; D possibly corresponds to TRBD2 (5 bases). The germline CDR1 and CDR2 sequences are WSHSY and SAAADI. The V end was cut by 6 bases, the J end by 2 bases, with 15 bases between. This CDR3 is built from 15 residues. In DNA, the CDR3 is TGCGCCAGCAGGAACGCTAGGACTTCCACAGATACGCAGTATTTT. Translated, it gives CASRNARTSTDTQYF.

This clone was picked up one time. The chain couples TRBV28 to TRBJ1-6; D might be TRBD1 (5 bases). Per germline, CDR1 MDHEN and CDR2 SYDVKM. This CDR3 comprises 14 residues. V was clipped by 3 bases and J by 7 bases, with 10 bases between them. The CDR3 protein is CASSFNYRNSPLHF. CDR3 in DNA: TGTGCCAGCAGTTTTAATTACAGGAATTCACCCCTCCACTTT.

V gene TRBV6-5 combines with J gene TRBJ1-2; 7 bases agree with TRBD1. Germline V gene sequence: CDR1 MNHEY, CDR2 SVGAGI. V was pared by 0 bases and J by 3 bases, with 7 bases of the junction left unmatched. The CDR3 runs to 16 residues. Here the CDR3 reads CASSYSTGPTYYGYTF. In DNA form, the CDR3 reads TGTGCCAGCAGTTACTCGACAGGGCCAACGTACTATGGCTACACCTTC.

This clone was detected only a few times. V and J are TRBV2 and TRBJ1-1; D unresolved. The V end was cut by 7 bases, the J end by 4 bases, with 13 bases between. The CDR3 is 13 amino acids. Germline V lookup: CDR1 SNHLY, CDR2 FYNNEI. CDR3 DNA: TGTGCCAGCAATTTGGGCAGTAGCACTGAAGCTTTCTTT. Translating gives CASNLGSSTEAFF.